Sequencing of this TCR beta chain was carried out in a study of lymphopenia after photon versus proton radiotherapy. Broader study findings: Under photons, naive T cells and diversity fell while effector/memory populations rose. Post-nadir TCR diversity decline inversely tracked overall survival among those who died. Oligoclonal CD8+ Temra expansion after nadir drove photon patients' diversity drop. Survival link was tested only in deceased patients; proton benefit remains a possibility.

Germline V gene data show CDR1 as SGHDT and CDR2 as YYEEEE. The CDR3 runs to 14 residues. The V end lost 4 bases, the J end lost 3 bases, and 11 bases lay between the germline ends. Assay: immunoSEQ multiplex PCR; the TCRdb copy retains only in-frame clones and omits some. The sample includes 30,000 to 45,000 clones, 85% to 90% of them seen just once. This clone was seen only a few times. Its antigen is unidentified. This TCR was recovered from a man aged 50 to 59 with gastric cancer. The gene calls are TRBV5-6 and TRBJ1-5; the D gene is possibly TRBD1 (5 bases). Sequences were derived from peripheral blood, sampled from a patient treated with photon-based radiotherapy. The chain's CDR3 is CASSTGRYNQPQHF. As DNA, the CDR3 is TGTGCCAGCAGCACGGGACGGTACAATCAGCCCCAGCATTTT.